Detailed here is one T cell receptor beta chain. Germline trimming cut 4 bases from V and 4 bases from J; bases unmatched to any gene: 9. The length of the CDR3 is 17 residues. Germline assignment: CDR1 SGHRS and CDR2 YFSETQ. The data are from a study of blood T cell repertoires in COVID-19. Study processing details: Amplification from reference gene primers served as the basis for estimated nucleated cell counts. Here immunoSEQ multiplex PCR was the method, and the copy in TCRdb shows in-frame clones only, minus some. D and trimming come from the DNA, and the V and J calls and clone size come from that table. The sample holds approximately 290,000 clones, around nine tenths seen once.

Sequenced: peripheral blood. The receptor comes from a man younger than 40 with acute or convalescent COVID-19. The rearrangement links TRBV5-1 to TRBJ1-5, with 12 nucleotides matching TRBD1. Here the CDR3 DNA reads TGCGCCAGCAGCCCAGGGACAGGGGGCCTCCTAAATCAGCCCCAGCATTTT. This codes for CASSPGTGGLLNQPQHF.